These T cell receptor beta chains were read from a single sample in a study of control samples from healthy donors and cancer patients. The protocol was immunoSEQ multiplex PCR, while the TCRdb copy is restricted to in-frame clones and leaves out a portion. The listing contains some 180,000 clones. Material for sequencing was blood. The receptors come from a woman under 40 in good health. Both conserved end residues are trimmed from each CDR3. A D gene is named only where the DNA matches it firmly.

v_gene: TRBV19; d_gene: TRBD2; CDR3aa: ASSKGPGRHEQY
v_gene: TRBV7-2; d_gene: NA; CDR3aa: ASSGWGKTHSGNTIY
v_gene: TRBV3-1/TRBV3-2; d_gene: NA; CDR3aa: ASSPDANYSPLH
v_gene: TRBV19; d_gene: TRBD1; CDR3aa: ASSPGQGSTEAF
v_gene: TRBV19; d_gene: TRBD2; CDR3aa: ASSIVGGGASGELF
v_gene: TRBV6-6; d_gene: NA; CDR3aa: AATGNTGELF
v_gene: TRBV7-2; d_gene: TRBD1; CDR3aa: ASRPTGVRGYT
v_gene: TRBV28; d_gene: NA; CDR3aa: ASSLITYQGRSYNSPLH
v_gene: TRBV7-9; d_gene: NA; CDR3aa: ASSLWPRRTDRGNTIY
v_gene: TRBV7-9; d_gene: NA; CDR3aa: ASSLGGSGLDGYT
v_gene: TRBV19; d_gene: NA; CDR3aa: ASSAGVTMNTEAF
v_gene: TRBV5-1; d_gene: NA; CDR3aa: ASSLVQGISGNTIY
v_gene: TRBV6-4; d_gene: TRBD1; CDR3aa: ASSETFSGTGRSDTQY
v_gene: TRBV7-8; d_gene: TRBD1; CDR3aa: AIFQGADNEQF
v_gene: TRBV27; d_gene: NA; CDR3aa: ASSSLLGSLNQPQH
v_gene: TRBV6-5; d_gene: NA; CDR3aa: ASRQVGDLNTEAF
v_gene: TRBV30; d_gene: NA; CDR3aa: AWREVNEQF
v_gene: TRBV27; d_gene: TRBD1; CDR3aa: ASSLGRGYQPQH
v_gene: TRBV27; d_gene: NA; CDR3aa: ASSSQVTYGYT
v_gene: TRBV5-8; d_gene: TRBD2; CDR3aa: ASSSWGGSPAKNIQY
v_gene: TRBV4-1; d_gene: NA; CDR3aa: ASSQGAGTSYEQY
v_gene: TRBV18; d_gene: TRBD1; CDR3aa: ASSPGQNEKLF
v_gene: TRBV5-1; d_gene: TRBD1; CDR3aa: ASSADRQTEAF
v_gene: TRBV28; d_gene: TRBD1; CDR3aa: ASRRGTGMNTEAF
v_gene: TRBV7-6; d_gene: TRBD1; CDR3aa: ASSTTGVAWSYNSPLH
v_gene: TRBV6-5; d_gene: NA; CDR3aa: AAGFYGYT
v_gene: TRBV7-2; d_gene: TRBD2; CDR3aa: ASSFFGLAEETQY
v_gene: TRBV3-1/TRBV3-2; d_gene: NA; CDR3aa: ASSQDGAVEKLF
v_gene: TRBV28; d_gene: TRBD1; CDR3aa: ASSLPRGSEKLF
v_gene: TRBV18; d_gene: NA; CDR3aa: ASSPPGRERHETQY
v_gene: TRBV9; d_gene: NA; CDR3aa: ASSLYRASEQF
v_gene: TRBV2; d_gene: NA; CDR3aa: ASSVSGGALKGDTQY
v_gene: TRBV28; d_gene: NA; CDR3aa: ASSFGTAGSNQPQH
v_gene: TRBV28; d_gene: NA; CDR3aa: ARGVLERDTPPGDNQPQH
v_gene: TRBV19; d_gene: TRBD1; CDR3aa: ASSATGALNTEAF
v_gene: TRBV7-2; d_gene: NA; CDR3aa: ASSLTRDHYTQY
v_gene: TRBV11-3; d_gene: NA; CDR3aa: ASSLEGRGRGPKNYNEQF